Included here is one T cell receptor beta chain sequence, with context. Its antigen remains unknown. V lost 5 bases, J lost 0 bases, and 4 bases stayed unmatched. Germline CDR1 is SQVTM and CDR2 is ANQGSEA. This CDR3 contains 14 residues. cDNA came from around 0.5 to 1 ug RNA primed by random hexamers. Multiplex immunoSEQ PCR targeted 54 Vbeta and 13 Jbeta TCR beta segments. One entry per CDR3 protein, called by TCRdb with MiXCR from the immunoSEQ multiplex PCR reads. The repertoire holds 95,000 to 150,000 distinct CDR3 sequences, with about 94% as singletons. This sample is part of a study of CD8 T cells in Susac syndrome. Overall study: When blood was drawn, the patients with Susac syndrome were therapy-naive, on corticosteroids, or on intravenous immunoglobulin alone.

Notes on the study in general: In TEMRA cells and active patients, CD8+ clonal expansion in Susac reached its peak.

TEMRA cells underwent FACS enrichment and CD8+ and CD4+ T cells underwent negative isolation. The sample comprised CD8+ T cells from PBMCs. This sequence joins TRBV29-1 and TRBJ2-7; TRBD1 agrees at 10 bases. The source of this sequence is a human donor with Susac syndrome. The CDR3 region has the DNA TGCAGCGTTACCGGGACAGGGGACTCCTACGAGCAGTACTTC. It encodes CSVTGTGDSYEQYF.